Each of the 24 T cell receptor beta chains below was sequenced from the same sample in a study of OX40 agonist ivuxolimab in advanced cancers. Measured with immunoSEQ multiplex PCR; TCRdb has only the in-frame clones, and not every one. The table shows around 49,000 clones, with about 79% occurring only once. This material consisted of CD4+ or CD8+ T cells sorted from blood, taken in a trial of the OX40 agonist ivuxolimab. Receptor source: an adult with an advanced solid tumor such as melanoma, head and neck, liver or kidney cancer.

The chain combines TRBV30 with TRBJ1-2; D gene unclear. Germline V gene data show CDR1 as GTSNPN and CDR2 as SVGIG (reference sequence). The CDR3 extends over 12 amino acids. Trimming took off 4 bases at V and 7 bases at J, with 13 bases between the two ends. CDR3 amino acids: CAWKVGGSGYTF. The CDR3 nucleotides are TGTGCCTGGAAAGTTGGTGGGAGTGGCTACACCTTC. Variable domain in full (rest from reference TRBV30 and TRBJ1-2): SQTIHQWPATLVQPVGSPLSLECTVEGTSNPNLYWYRQAAGRGLQLLFYSVGIGQISSEVPQNLSASRPQDRQFILSSKKLLLSDSGFYLCAWKVGGSGYTFGSGTRLTVV.

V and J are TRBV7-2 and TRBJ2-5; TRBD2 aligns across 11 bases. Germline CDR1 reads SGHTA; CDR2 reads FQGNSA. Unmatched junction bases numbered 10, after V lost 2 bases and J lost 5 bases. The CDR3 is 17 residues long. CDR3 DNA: TGTGCCAGCAGCTTACGTAAGACTAGCGGGAAGTGGGAGACCCAGTACTTC. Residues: CASSLRKTSGKWETQYF.

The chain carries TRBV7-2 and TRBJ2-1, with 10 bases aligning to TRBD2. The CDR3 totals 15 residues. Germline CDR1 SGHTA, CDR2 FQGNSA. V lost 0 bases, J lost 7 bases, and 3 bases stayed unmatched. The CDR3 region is CASSLATSGTNEQFF. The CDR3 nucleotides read TGTGCCAGCAGCTTAGCCACTAGCGGGACGAATGAGCAGTTCTTC.

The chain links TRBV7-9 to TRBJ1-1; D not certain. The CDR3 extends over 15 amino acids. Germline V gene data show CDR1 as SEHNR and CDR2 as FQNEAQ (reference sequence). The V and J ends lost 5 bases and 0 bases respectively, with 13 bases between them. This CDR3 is CASSPNGRMNTEAFF. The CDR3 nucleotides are TGTGCCAGCAGCCCTAACGGGCGGATGAACACTGAAGCTTTCTTT.

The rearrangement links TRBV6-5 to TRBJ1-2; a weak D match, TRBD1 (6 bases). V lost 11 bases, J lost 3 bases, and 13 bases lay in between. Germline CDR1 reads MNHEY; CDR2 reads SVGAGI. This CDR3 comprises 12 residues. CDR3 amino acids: CAAQGWDYGYTF. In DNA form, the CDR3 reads TGTGCCGCACAGGGATGGGACTATGGCTACACCTTC.

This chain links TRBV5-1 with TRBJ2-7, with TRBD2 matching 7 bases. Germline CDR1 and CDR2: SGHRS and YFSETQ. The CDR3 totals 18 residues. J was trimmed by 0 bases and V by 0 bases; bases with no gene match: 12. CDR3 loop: CASSLAGGSQLGSYEQYF. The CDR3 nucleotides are TGCGCCAGCAGCTTGGCCGGCGGGAGCCAACTCGGCTCCTACGAGCAGTACTTC. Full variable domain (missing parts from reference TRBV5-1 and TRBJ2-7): KAGVTQTPRYLIKTRGQQVTLSCSPISGHRSVSWYQQTPGQGLQFLFEYFSETQRNKGNFPGRFSGRQFSNSRSEMNVSTLELGDSALYLCASSLAGGSQLGSYEQYFGPGTRLTVT.

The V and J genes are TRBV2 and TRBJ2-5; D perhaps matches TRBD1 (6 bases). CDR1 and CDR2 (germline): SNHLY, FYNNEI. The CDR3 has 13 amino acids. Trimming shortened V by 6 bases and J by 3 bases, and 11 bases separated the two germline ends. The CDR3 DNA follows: TGTGCCAGCAGCCGGGACACCAAAGAGACCCAGTACTTC. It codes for CASSRDTKETQYF.

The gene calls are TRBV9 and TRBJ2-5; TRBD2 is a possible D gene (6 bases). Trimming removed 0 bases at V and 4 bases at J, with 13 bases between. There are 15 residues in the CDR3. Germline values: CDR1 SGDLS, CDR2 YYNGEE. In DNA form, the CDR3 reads TGTGCCAGCAGCGTAGGAGGAGGGGCGGGAGAGACCCAGTACTTC. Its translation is CASSVGGGAGETQYF. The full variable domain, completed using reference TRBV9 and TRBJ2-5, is DSGVTQTPKHLITATGQRVTLRCSPRSGDLSVYWYQQSLDQGLQFLIQYYNGEERAKGNILERFSAQQFPDLHSELNLSSLELGDSALYFCASSVGGGAGETQYFGPGTRLLVL.

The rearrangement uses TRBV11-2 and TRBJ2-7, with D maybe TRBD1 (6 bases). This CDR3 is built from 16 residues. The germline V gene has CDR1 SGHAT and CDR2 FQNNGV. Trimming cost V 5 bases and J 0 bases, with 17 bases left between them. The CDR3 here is CASSLSGTRSSYEQYF. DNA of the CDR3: TGTGCCAGCAGCCTTTCCGGGACAAGGAGCTCCTACGAGCAGTACTTC.

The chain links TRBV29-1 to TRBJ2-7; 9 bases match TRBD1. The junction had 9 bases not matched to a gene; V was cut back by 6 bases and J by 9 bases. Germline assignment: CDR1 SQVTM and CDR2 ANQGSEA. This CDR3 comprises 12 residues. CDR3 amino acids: CSVVGEGQGQYF. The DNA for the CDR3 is TGCAGCGTGGTGGGAGAGGGACAGGGGCAGTACTTC.

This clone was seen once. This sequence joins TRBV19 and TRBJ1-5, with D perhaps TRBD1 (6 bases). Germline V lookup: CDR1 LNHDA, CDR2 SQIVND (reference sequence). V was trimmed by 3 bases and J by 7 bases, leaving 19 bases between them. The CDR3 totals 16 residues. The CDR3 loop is CASSIYRQGNRQPQHF. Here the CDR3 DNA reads TGTGCCAGTAGTATCTATCGGCAGGGGAATCGCCAGCCCCAGCATTTT.

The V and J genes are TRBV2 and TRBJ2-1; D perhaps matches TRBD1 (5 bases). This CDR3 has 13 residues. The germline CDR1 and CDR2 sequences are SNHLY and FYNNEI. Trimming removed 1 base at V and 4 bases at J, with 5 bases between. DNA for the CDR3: TGTGCCAGCAGTGAAGGACAGTACAATGAGCAGTTCTTC. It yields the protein CASSEGQYNEQFF. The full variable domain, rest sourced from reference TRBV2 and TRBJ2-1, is EPEVTQTPSHQVTQMGQEVILRCVPISNHLYFYWYRQILGQKVEFLVSFYNNEISEKSEIFDDQFSVERPDGSNFTLKIRSTKLEDSAMYFCASSEGQYNEQFFGPGTRLTVL.

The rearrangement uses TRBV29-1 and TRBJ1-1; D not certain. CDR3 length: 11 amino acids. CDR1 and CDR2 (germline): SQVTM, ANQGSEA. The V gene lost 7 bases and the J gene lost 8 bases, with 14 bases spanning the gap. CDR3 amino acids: CSAALMTEAFF. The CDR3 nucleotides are TGCAGCGCCGCACTAATGACCGAAGCTTTCTTT.

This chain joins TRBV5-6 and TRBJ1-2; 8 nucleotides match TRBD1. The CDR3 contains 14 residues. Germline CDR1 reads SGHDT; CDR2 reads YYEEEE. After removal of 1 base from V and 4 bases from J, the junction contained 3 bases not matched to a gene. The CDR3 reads CASSLRQGLYGYTF. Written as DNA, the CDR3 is TGTGCCAGCAGCTTGAGACAGGGGCTCTATGGCTACACCTTC.

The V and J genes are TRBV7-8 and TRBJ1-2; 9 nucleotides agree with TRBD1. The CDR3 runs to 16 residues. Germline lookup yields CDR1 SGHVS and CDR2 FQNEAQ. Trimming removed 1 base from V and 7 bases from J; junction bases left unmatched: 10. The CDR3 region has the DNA TGTGCCAGCAGCTTAGGGTCCGGACAGGGGATGTCTGGCTACACCTTC. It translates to CASSLGSGQGMSGYTF.

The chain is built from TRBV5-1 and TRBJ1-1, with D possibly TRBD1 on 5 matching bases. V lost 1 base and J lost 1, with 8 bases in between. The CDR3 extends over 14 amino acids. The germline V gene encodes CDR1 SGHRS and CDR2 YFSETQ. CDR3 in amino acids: CASSLLQGNTEAFF. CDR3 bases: TGCGCCAGCAGCTTGTTGCAGGGGAACACTGAAGCTTTCTTT.

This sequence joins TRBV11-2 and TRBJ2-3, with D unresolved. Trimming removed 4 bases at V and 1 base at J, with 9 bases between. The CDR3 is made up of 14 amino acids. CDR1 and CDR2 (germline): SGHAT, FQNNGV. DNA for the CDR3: TGTGCCAGCAGCTCTCCGATGGGCACAGATACGCAGTATTTT. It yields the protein CASSSPMGTDTQYF. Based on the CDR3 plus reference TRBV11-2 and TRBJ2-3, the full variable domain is EAGVAQSPRYKIIEKRQSVAFWCNPISGHATLYWYQQILGQGPKLLIQFQNNGVVDDSQLPKDRFSAERLKGVDSTLKIQPAKLEDSAVYLCASSSPMGTDTQYFGPGTRLTVL.

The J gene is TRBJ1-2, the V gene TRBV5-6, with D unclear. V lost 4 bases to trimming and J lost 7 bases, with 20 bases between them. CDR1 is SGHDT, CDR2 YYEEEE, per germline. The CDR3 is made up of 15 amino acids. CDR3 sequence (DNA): TGTGCCAGCAGCGTATTTCCTCGTCGCGGTGGTGGCTACACCTTC. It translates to CASSVFPRRGGGYTF.

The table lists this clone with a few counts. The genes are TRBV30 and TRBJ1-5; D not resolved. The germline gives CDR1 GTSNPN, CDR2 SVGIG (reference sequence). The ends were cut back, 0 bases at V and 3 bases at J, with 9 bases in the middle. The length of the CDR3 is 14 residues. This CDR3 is CAWSVGSYNQPQHF. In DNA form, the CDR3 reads TGTGCCTGGAGTGTGGGCAGTTACAATCAGCCCCAGCATTTT.

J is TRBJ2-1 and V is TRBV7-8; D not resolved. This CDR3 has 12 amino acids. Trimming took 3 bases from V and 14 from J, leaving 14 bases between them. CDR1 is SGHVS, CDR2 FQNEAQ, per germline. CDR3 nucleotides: TGTGCCAGCAGCTTGTGGTCCCGCCACGAGTTCTTC. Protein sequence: CASSLWSRHEFF.

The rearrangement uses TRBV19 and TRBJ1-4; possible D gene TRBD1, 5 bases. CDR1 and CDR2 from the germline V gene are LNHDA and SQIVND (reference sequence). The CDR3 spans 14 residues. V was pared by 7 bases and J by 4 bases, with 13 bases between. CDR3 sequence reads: CASMGGEVNEKLFF. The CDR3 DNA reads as TGTGCCAGTATGGGAGGGGAAGTTAATGAAAAACTGTTTTTT.

Here the CDR3 DNA reads TGTGCCAGTAGTATAGACCGGCGGAGCTCCTACAATGAGCAGTTCTTC. Protein sequence: CASSIDRRSSYNEQFF. The V and J genes are TRBV19 and TRBJ2-1; D is unclear. CDR3 size: 16 residues. Germline V gene lookup returns CDR1 LNHDA and CDR2 SQIVND (reference sequence). V dropped 0 bases and J dropped 0 bases, with 9 bases sitting between them.

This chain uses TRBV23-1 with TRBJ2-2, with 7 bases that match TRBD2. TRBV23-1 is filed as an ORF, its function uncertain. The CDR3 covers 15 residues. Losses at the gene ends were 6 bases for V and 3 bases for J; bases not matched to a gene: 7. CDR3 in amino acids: CASRGGVTDTGELFF. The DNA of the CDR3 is TGCGCCAGCAGGGGGGGGGTGACGGACACCGGGGAGCTGTTTTTT.

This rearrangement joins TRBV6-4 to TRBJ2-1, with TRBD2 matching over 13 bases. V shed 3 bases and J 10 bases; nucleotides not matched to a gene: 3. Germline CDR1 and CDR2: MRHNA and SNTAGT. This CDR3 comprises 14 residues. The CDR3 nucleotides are TGTGCCAGCAGTGAACTAGCGGGAGGGGGAGAGCAGTTCTTC. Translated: CASSELAGGGEQFF.